Each of the 28 T cell receptor beta chains below was sequenced from the same sample in a study of cytomegalovirus exposure and HLA in healthy donors. The PCR was carried out with 60 Vbeta primers and 13 Jbeta primers. Clones were read by immunoSEQ multiplex PCR, and TCRdb kept only the in-frame ones, dropping some. The repertoire holds around 150,000 clones, over 80% seen once, with 1.5% in the top ten. The sequenced sample consisted of PBMCs. These TCRs come from a woman between 18 and 29 years old in good health and CMV-seronegative.

This clone was counted between two and nine times. The chain employs TRBV20-1 and TRBJ2-5, with D unresolved. Trimming removed 6 bases from V and 4 bases from J, with 9 bases in between. This CDR3 has 11 residues. Per germline, CDR1 DFQATT and CDR2 SNEGSKA (reference sequence). CDR3 sequence reads: CSAPFVETQYF. CDR3 bases: TGCAGTGCCCCTTTCGTAGAGACCCAGTACTTC.

The CDR3 coding sequence is TGTGCCAGCAGCCCCTCGGGAAGCTATGGCTACACCTTC. Its translation is CASSPSGSYGYTF. The V call is TRBV5-4, the J call TRBJ1-2; D remains ambiguous. The CDR3 contains 13 residues. CDR1 and CDR2 (germline): SGHNT, YYREEE (reference sequence). V was trimmed by 4 bases and J by 4 bases, leaving 11 bases between them.

The gene calls are TRBV25-1 and TRBJ1-1; 7 positions match TRBD1. The CDR3 covers 11 residues. Germline V gene data show CDR1 as MGHDK and CDR2 as SYGVNS. Trimming at V came to 4 bases and at J to 10 bases, leaving 3 bases not matched to a gene. This chain's CDR3 is CASSGRGRAFF. The CDR3 nucleotides are TGTGCCAGCAGTGGGAGGGGGCGAGCTTTCTTT.

This sequence joins TRBV5-1 and TRBJ1-1; TRBD1 matches at 8 bases. Germline-derived CDR1 and CDR2 are SGHRS and YFSETQ. The CDR3 consists of 15 residues. V shed 2 bases, J shed 3 bases, and the junction held 6 bases outside the gene matches. The CDR3 sequence is CASSLTGGVDTEAFF. The CDR3 DNA follows: TGCGCCAGCAGCTTAACAGGGGGGGTGGACACTGAAGCTTTCTTT. The full variable domain, completed using reference TRBV5-1 and TRBJ1-1, is KAGVTQTPRYLIKTRGQQVTLSCSPISGHRSVSWYQQTPGQGLQFLFEYFSETQRNKGNFPGRFSGRQFSNSRSEMNVSTLELGDSALYLCASSLTGGVDTEAFFGQGTRLTVV.

Details on this clone: At one end the junction does not follow the germline gene, possibly because of a read error. The CDR3 region is CASSYVRDLAKNSQYF. In DNA, the CDR3 is TGTGCCAGCAGTTACGTCAGGGACTTAGCCAAAAACAGTCAGTACTTC. V usage is TRBV6-5 and J usage is TRBJ2-4; possible D gene TRBD2, 6 bases. The CDR3 extends over 16 amino acids. In germline, CDR1 is MNHEY, CDR2 SVGAGI.

This rearrangement joins TRBV2 to TRBJ2-2; the match to TRBD2 covers 16 bases. Trimming cost V 6 bases and J 6 bases; bases outside gene matches: 19. This CDR3 comprises 21 residues. Germline V lookup: CDR1 SNHLY, CDR2 FYNNEI. The CDR3 loop reads CASRDTGLAGGPTTMAGELFF. The CDR3 bases are TGTGCCAGCAGAGATACGGGACTAGCGGGGGGGCCGACTACTATGGCCGGGGAGCTGTTTTTT.

Here the CDR3 reads CARSFFLSTGSYGYTF. Written as DNA, the CDR3 is TGTGCCAGAAGCTTTTTCCTTTCTACGGGGAGTTATGGCTACACCTTC. The gene calls are TRBV5-3 and TRBJ1-2; no clear D gene. TRBV5-3 is labeled an ORF, and its function is uncertain. The CDR3 length is 16 residues. Trimming stripped 2 bases from V and 5 bases from J, with 19 bases between.

The chain uses TRBV2 and TRBJ2-2; TRBD1 might be the D (6 bases). The V end was cut by 3 bases, the J end by 5 bases, with 7 bases between. Germline CDR1 SNHLY, CDR2 FYNNEI. The CDR3 sequence is 13 residues long. The CDR3 region is CASSEQGTGELFF. CDR3 sequence (DNA): TGTGCCAGCAGTGAGCAGGGGACCGGGGAGCTGTTTTTT.

This rearrangement joins TRBV6-1 to TRBJ2-1, with D tentatively TRBD1 (6 bases). Germline V gene lookup returns CDR1 MNHNS and CDR2 SASEGT. Trimming took 1 base from V and 8 from J, leaving 9 bases between them. The CDR3 runs 13 residues. This chain's CDR3 is CASSEGGGDEQFF. The DNA of the CDR3 is TGTGCCAGCAGTGAAGGTGGGGGCGATGAGCAGTTCTTC.

The chain recombines TRBV6-1 with TRBJ1-4; TRBD1 matches at 7 bases. This CDR3 is 14 amino acids long. The V segment lost 6 bases and the J segment 2 bases; nucleotides outside the gene matches: 3. Germline V gives CDR1 MNHNS, CDR2 SASEGT. CDR3 sequence (DNA): TGTGCCAGCAGGACAGGGAAGACTAATGAAAAACTGTTTTTT. Its translation is CASRTGKTNEKLFF.

The rearrangement joins TRBV10-3 to TRBJ2-1, with TRBD1 matching 10 bases. CDR3 length: 14 residues. V gave up 7 bases and J gave up 7 bases; unmatched junction bases: 7. CDR1 ENHRY and CDR2 SYGVKD come from the germline V gene. CDR3 nucleotide sequence: TGTGCCATCACCGCCGGGACAGGGGTAAATGAGCAGTTCTTC. It yields the protein CAITAGTGVNEQFF.

This clone was picked up a small number of times. The chain's CDR3 is CASSQGTPSTDTQYF. The CDR3 region has the DNA TGTGCCAGCAGTCAGGGGACACCTAGCACAGATACGCAGTATTTT. This chain uses TRBV6-4 with TRBJ2-3; a possible D gene is TRBD1 (6 bases). The V gene lost 5 bases and the J gene lost 0 bases, with 12 bases spanning the gap. CDR1 MRHNA and CDR2 SNTAGT come from the germline V gene. The CDR3 loop spans 15 amino acids.

This chain uses TRBV7-3 with TRBJ2-3, with a weak D call TRBD2 (6 bases). Germline CDR1 reads SGHTA; CDR2 reads FQGTGA. The CDR3 sequence is 15 residues long. V shed 4 bases and J shed 0 bases, with 11 bases lying between them. CDR3 loop: CASSSLGTSTDTQYF. The CDR3, as DNA: TGTGCCAGCAGCTCTCTAGGGACTAGCACAGATACGCAGTATTTT.

The count of this clone is one. V is TRBV18 and J is TRBJ2-1, with 7 bases matching TRBD1. Germline CDR1 is KGHSH and CDR2 is LQKENI. The CDR3 runs 16 residues. V shed 6 bases and J 6 bases; nucleotides not matched to a gene: 14. The CDR3 sequence is CASSPRQGEFANEQFF. The CDR3, as DNA: TGTGCCAGCTCCCCAAGACAGGGCGAGTTTGCCAATGAGCAGTTCTTC.

This chain joins TRBV19 and TRBJ1-5; D might be TRBD1 (6 bases). Germline CDR1 LNHDA, CDR2 SQIVND (reference sequence). Between the trimmed V and J ends, which lost 5 bases and 2 bases, there was a span of 16 bases. This CDR3 contains 16 residues. CDR3 loop: CASSQNLGARNQPQHF. The CDR3 coding sequence is TGTGCCAGTAGTCAAAATCTGGGGGCACGCAATCAGCCCCAGCATTTT.

This clone was seen once. The V gene is TRBV19, the J gene TRBJ1-4; 7 nucleotides line up with TRBD1. V lost 10 bases, J lost 4 bases, and 12 bases stayed unmatched. Germline V gene sequence: CDR1 LNHDA, CDR2 SQIVND (reference sequence). CDR3 length: 15 residues. Written as DNA, the CDR3 is TGTGCCACCCGCCCTCCGGGACAGAGTAATGAAAAACTGTTTTTT. Translation gives CATRPPGQSNEKLFF.

This rearrangement joins TRBV28 to TRBJ2-1; D unclear. Germline CDR1 is MDHEN and CDR2 is SYDVKM. V lost 6 bases and J lost 0, with 9 bases in between. The CDR3 totals 14 residues. The CDR3 DNA is TGTGCCAGCAGAACTTTTAGCTCCTACAATGAGCAGTTCTTC. It codes for CASRTFSSYNEQFF.

V and J are TRBV4-1 and TRBJ1-2, with a tentative D call TRBD1 (5 bases). Trimming pared 0 bases from V and 3 bases from J, leaving 11 bases between. The CDR3 is 15 residues long. Germline loops: CDR1 MGHRA, CDR2 YSYEKL. CDR3 nucleotide sequence: TGCGCCAGCAGCCAAGACAGGGTTCGGGACTATGGCTACACCTTC. Protein sequence: CASSQDRVRDYGYTF.

The rearrangement uses TRBV11-2 and TRBJ2-1; 8 bases are shared with TRBD2. J was trimmed by 9 bases and V by 1 base; bases with no gene match: 14. Germline V CDR1 and CDR2: SGHAT, FQNNGV. This CDR3 spans 17 amino acids. This CDR3 is CASSLGGAGGRFGEQFF. CDR3 in DNA: TGTGCCAGCAGCTTAGGGGGCGCGGGGGGACGATTTGGTGAGCAGTTCTTC.

V gene TRBV5-1 combines with J gene TRBJ1-3, with D unclear. V was shortened by 7 bases and J by 4 bases, with 9 bases between the two germline ends. Germline values: CDR1 SGHRS, CDR2 YFSETQ. CDR3 length: 12 amino acids. The CDR3 bases are TGCGCCAGCTCCTTCGAGGGAAACACCATATATTTT. The encoded protein is CASSFEGNTIYF.

The chain recombines TRBV30 with TRBJ2-7; the D gene is possibly TRBD2 (6 bases). Germline loops: CDR1 GTSNPN, CDR2 SVGIG (reference sequence). CDR3 length: 13 residues. The V gene lost 5 bases and the J gene lost 3 bases, with 14 bases spanning the gap. The CDR3: CAWSKEGLYEQYF. The CDR3 nucleotides are TGTGCCTGGTCTAAGGAGGGCCTCTACGAGCAGTACTTC.

The chain uses TRBV30 and TRBJ1-1; 7 positions match TRBD1. Germline CDR1 and CDR2: GTSNPN and SVGIG (reference sequence). The CDR3 extends over 13 amino acids. J gave up 0 bases and V 4 bases, and 2 bases lay outside the gene matches. The DNA of the CDR3 is TGTGCCTGGACGGGACAGCTGAACACTGAAGCTTTCTTT. Its protein is CAWTGQLNTEAFF.

J is TRBJ2-7 and V is TRBV5-1; 10 nucleotides align to TRBD1. CDR3 length equals 16 residues. V dropped 0 bases and J dropped 1; count of bases not matched to a gene: 4. Per germline, CDR1 SGHRS and CDR2 YFSETQ. The CDR3 is CASSLDGTGASYEQYF. CDR3 DNA sequence: TGCGCCAGCAGCTTGGATGGGACAGGGGCTTCCTACGAGCAGTACTTC.

This chain joins TRBV2 and TRBJ2-7; weak D call: TRBD2 (6 bases). Per the germline V gene, CDR1 is SNHLY and CDR2 is FYNNEI. The CDR3 has 12 amino acids. Deletions cut 6 bases from V and 0 bases from J, with 6 bases between. Here the CDR3 reads CASRDYSYEQYF. Here the CDR3 DNA reads TGTGCCAGCAGGGACTACTCCTACGAGCAGTACTTC.

The V call is TRBV28, the J call TRBJ1-5; D perhaps matches TRBD1 (5 bases). From germline, CDR1 is MDHEN and CDR2 SYDVKM. The CDR3 consists of 14 residues. The V gene lost 6 bases and the J gene lost 6 bases, with 15 bases spanning the gap. The CDR3 sequence is CASSPPGAGQPQHF. CDR3 in DNA: TGTGCCAGCAGCCCACCTGGGGCAGGTCAGCCCCAGCATTTT.

The rearrangement uses TRBV30 and TRBJ2-5, with 12 nucleotides matching TRBD2. The CDR3 spans 13 residues. From germline, CDR1 is GTSNPN and CDR2 SVGIG (reference sequence). After removal of 6 bases from V and 3 bases from J, the junction contained 2 bases not matched to a gene. For the CDR3, the DNA is TGTGCCTGTCTAGCGGGGGGGAAAGAGACCCAGTACTTC. This sequence encodes CACLAGGKETQYF.

Written as DNA, the CDR3 is TGCGCCAGCAGTGAGTTCGGGAACTATGGCTACACCTTC. It encodes CASSEFGNYGYTF. This chain links TRBV10-1 with TRBJ1-2; no definite D call. This CDR3 has 13 amino acids. The germline gives CDR1 WNHNN, CDR2 SYGVQD (reference sequence). The ends were cut back, 1 base at V and 2 bases at J, with 5 bases in the middle.

The rearrangement joins TRBV5-4 to TRBJ1-6; 7 bases map to TRBD1. The V and J ends lost 3 bases and 9 bases, in that order; junction bases with no gene match: 12. The CDR3 is 16 residues long. CDR1 is SGHNT and CDR2 is YYREEE in the germline V gene (reference sequence). In nucleotides, the CDR3 is TGTGCCAGCAGCTGGGATGACAGGGTTGGGGGTTCACCCCTCCACTTT. This encodes CASSWDDRVGGSPLHF.